A selection of T cell receptor beta chains follows, all from one sample in a study of breast tumors, draining lymph nodes, adjacent tissues. A single record per CDR3 protein comes from TCRdb applying MiXCR to the multiplex PCR reads. The sample carries approximately 13,000 distinct CDR3 sequences, approximately 70% recorded once. Sequencing was performed on tumor-adjacent breast tissue. The receptor source for this set is a female donor with breast cancer. Some clones in this sample may be carry-over from other donors' samples. CDR3s include the opening cysteine and the closing phenylalanine or tryptophan. Fields, in order: V gene, D gene, J gene, clone size, CDR3 protein, CDR3 DNA. A D gene is named only where the DNA matches it firmly. Rows may omit the clone size; those that give it use once, few, many or a size class.

>TRBV7-2|-|TRBJ2-7|few
CASSLLVRGVLLLDEQYF
TGTGCCAGCAGCTTACTGGTGCGGGGCGTCCTCTTACTAGACGAGCAGTACTTC
>TRBV7-2|-|TRBJ2-2|many
CASSLVAGMNTGELFF
TGTGCCAGCAGCTTGGTCGCCGGGATGAACACCGGGGAGCTGTTTTTT
>TRBV12-3/TRBV12-4|-|TRBJ1-3|medium-sized
CASSSGNTIYF
TGTGCCAGCAGTTCAGGAAACACCATATATTTT
>TRBV7-2|TRBD1|TRBJ2-7|-
CASSLLVTGPYEQYF
TGTGCCAGCAGCTTACTGGTGACAGGGCCCTACGAGCAGTACTTC
>TRBV15|TRBD2|TRBJ2-7|-
CATSRQLAGNYEQYF
TGTGCCACCAGCAGACAACTAGCGGGGAACTACGAGCAGTACTTC
>TRBV7-9|-|TRBJ2-1|-
CASSQGRSSYNEQFF
TGCGCCAGCAGCCAAGGTCGAAGCTCCTACAATGAGCAGTTCTTC
>TRBV9|-|TRBJ2-3|-
CASSVVGGGGDTQYF
TGTGCCAGCAGCGTAGTCGGGGGAGGAGGGGATACGCAGTATTTT
>TRBV7-2|-|TRBJ1-6|once
CASSLVGFPPLHF
TGTGCCAGCAGCTTAGTTGGGTTCCCACCCCTCCACTTT
>TRBV10-2|TRBD1|TRBJ2-7|-
CASSDQGARYEQYF
TGCGCCAGCAGTGATCAGGGGGCTCGATACGAGCAGTACTTC
>TRBV7-6|-|TRBJ2-7|many
CASSLRGLGEQYF
TGTGCCAGCAGCCTTAGGGGTCTCGGCGAGCAGTACTTC
>TRBV28|-|TRBJ2-1|-
CASSLKGSYNEQFF
TGTGCCAGCAGTTTAAAGGGCTCCTACAATGAGCAGTTCTTC
>TRBV7-8|TRBD2|TRBJ2-1|-
CASSPMDSGTYNEQFF
TGTGCCAGCAGCCCAATGGATAGCGGGACCTACAATGAGCAGTTCTTC
>TRBV20-1|TRBD2|TRBJ2-1|many
CSARDRTSGSYGDNEQFF
TGCAGTGCTAGAGATCGGACTAGCGGGAGCTACGGAGACAATGAGCAGTTCTTC
>TRBV7-9|-|TRBJ2-2|-
CASSFSVNTGELFF
TGTGCCAGCAGCTTTAGCGTAAACACCGGGGAGCTGTTTTTT
>TRBV7-2|-|TRBJ2-3|-
CASSLDRDTDTQYF
TGTGCCAGCAGCTTAGACAGGGACACAGATACGCAGTATTTT
>TRBV6-5|-|TRBJ2-1|many
CASSSGQFNEQFF
TGTGCCAGCAGTTCCGGACAGTTCAATGAGCAGTTCTTC
>TRBV5-1|TRBD2|TRBJ2-1|-
CASSLEGLAGVYEQFF
TGCGCCAGCAGCTTGGAGGGGCTAGCGGGAGTGTATGAGCAGTTCTTC
>TRBV20-1|-|TRBJ2-3|-
CGARDPGADTQYF
TGCGGTGCTAGAGACCCAGGCGCAGATACGCAGTATTTT
>TRBV6-1|-|TRBJ1-4|-
CASSLGATNEKLFF
TGTGCCAGCAGTCTAGGTGCAACTAATGAAAAACTGTTTTTT
>TRBV5-5|TRBD1|TRBJ2-7|-
CASSLSGTGVYEQYF
TGTGCCAGCAGCTTGAGCGGGACAGGGGTATACGAGCAGTACTTC
>TRBV6-4|-|TRBJ2-2|-
CATTPYTGELLF
TGTGCCACCACCCCATACACCGGGGAGCTGCTTTTT
>TRBV5-8|-|TRBJ2-7|-
CASSPRHLYEQYF
TGTGCCAGCAGCCCTCGACACCTCTACGAGCAGTACTTC
>TRBV7-2|-|TRBJ2-7|-
CASSLRQSYEQYF
TGTGCCAGCAGCCTCCGACAGAGCTACGAGCAGTACTTC
>TRBV30|-|TRBJ2-1|-
CAWSPDYNEQFF
TGTGCCTGGAGTCCCGATTACAATGAGCAGTTCTTC
>TRBV9|TRBD2|TRBJ2-1|-
CASSGSTSGTNNEQFF
TGTGCCAGCAGCGGGTCGACTAGCGGGACGAACAATGAGCAGTTCTTC
>TRBV14|-|TRBJ2-7|once
CASSPRGTGIHEQYF
TGTGCCAGCAGCCCCCGCGGGACCGGGATCCACGAGCAGTACTTC
>TRBV5-6|-|TRBJ1-6|-
CASSLNSRGTYNSPLHF
TGTGCCAGCAGCTTGAATTCAAGGGGTACCTATAATTCACCCCTCCACTTT
>TRBV7-8|-|TRBJ1-2|-
CASSLRGPGYGYTF
TGTGCCAGCAGCTTACGGGGGCCAGGCTATGGCTACACCTTC
>TRBV19|TRBD2|TRBJ2-1|-
CASSIYSGYNEQFF
TGTGCCAGTAGCATATATAGCGGGTACAATGAGCAGTTCTTC
>TRBV6-5|TRBD1|TRBJ2-5|many
CASRQGVQETQYF
TGTGCCAGCAGACAGGGGGTTCAAGAGACCCAGTACTTC
>TRBV6-6|-|TRBJ1-6|-
CASSSEERNSPLHF
TGTGCCAGCAGTTCCGAGGAGAGGAATTCACCCCTCCACTTT
>TRBV11-2|-|TRBJ2-1|-
CASRSDSTSYNEQFF
TGTGCCAGCAGGAGTGACTCCACCTCCTACAATGAGCAGTTCTTC
>TRBV7-9|TRBD1|TRBJ1-6|-
CASSLGGGDNSPLHF
TGTGCCAGCAGCTTAGGAGGGGGCGATAATTCACCCCTCCACTTT